The 23 T cell receptor beta chains listed next were all sequenced from one sample in a study of tumour-infiltrating T cells in Burkitt lymphoma. Assay used: immunoSEQ multiplex PCR; TCRdb lists only in-frame clones, some missing. In the table there are roughly 5,300 clones, approximately 10% of which are singletons. The source material was tumor tissue. Source of these receptors: a human donor with diffuse large B-cell lymphoma.

This chain links TRBV18 with TRBJ2-2; D assignment may be TRBD1 or TRBD2 (5 bases each). This CDR3 comprises 16 residues. Trimming shortened V by 3 bases and J by 4 bases, and 15 bases separated the two germline ends. Germline assignment: CDR1 KGHSH and CDR2 LQKENI. The CDR3 sequence: CASSPLTGQGTGELFF. DNA for the CDR3: TGTGCCAGCTCACCGTTGACGGGGCAGGGCACCGGGGAGCTGTTTTTT.

The chain joins TRBV10-3 to TRBJ1-4; D not certain. Germline V gene sequence: CDR1 ENHRY, CDR2 SYGVKD. The CDR3 runs 13 residues. V shed 2 bases and J shed 2 bases, with 3 bases lying between them. As DNA, the CDR3 is TGTGCCATCAGTGAGGAGACTAATGAAAAACTGTTTTTT. It translates to CAISEETNEKLFF.

The gene calls are TRBV6-1 and TRBJ2-1; perhaps D is TRBD1 or TRBD2 (5 bases each). The germline V gene has CDR1 MNHNS and CDR2 SASEGT. V was cut by 2 bases and J by 5 bases, with 19 bases left in between. The CDR3 contains 17 residues. CDR3 DNA: TGTGCCAGCAGTGAATTCGTGGCAGGGAGTGTTAACAATGAGCAGTTCTTC. This translates into CASSEFVAGSVNNEQFF.

The table lists this clone with a few counts. The genes are TRBV10-3 and TRBJ2-7; 7 nucleotides match TRBD2. The CDR3 sequence is 13 residues long. V lost 5 bases, J lost 5 bases, and 6 bases stayed unmatched. The germline CDR1 and CDR2 sequences are ENHRY and SYGVKD. CDR3 amino acids: CAISLAGVNEQYF. The CDR3 nucleotides read TGTGCCATCAGTTTGGCGGGAGTTAACGAGCAGTACTTC.

The chain uses TRBV6-6 and TRBJ1-1; no clear D gene. Germline CDR1 is MNHNY and CDR2 is SVGAGI (reference sequence). The ends were cut back, 6 bases at V and 1 base at J, with 9 bases in the middle. The length of the CDR3 is 13 residues. The CDR3 region is CASRAPGNTEAFF. CDR3 in DNA: TGTGCCAGCAGAGCACCAGGGAACACTGAAGCTTTCTTT.

The chain joins TRBV5-5 to TRBJ1-1, with 7 bases fitting TRBD1. This CDR3 region has 17 residues. V shed 4 bases and J 3 bases; nucleotides not matched to a gene: 15. Germline V gene lookup returns CDR1 SGHKS and CDR2 YYEKEE (reference sequence). CDR3 in amino acids: CASSAAWDSGFYTEAFF. DNA for the CDR3: TGTGCCAGCAGCGCCGCATGGGACAGCGGGTTTTACACTGAAGCTTTCTTT. The full variable domain, its missing parts supplied by reference TRBV5-5 and TRBJ1-1, is DAGVTQSPTHLIKTRGQQVTLRCSPISGHKSVSWYQQVLGQGPQFIFQYYEKEERGRGNFPDRFSARQFPNYSSELNVNALLLGDSALYLCASSAAWDSGFYTEAFFGQGTRLTVV.

The gene calls are TRBV28 and TRBJ2-1, with unresolved D. From germline, CDR1 is MDHEN and CDR2 SYDVKM. CDR3 length equals 15 residues. Trimming took off 2 bases at V and 10 bases at J, with 18 bases between the two ends. CDR3 DNA: TGTGCCAGCAGTTTAGGGTTCTGGGAAGTTAGGGAGCAGTTCTTC. Protein: CASSLGFWEVREQFF. The full variable domain, completed using reference TRBV28 and TRBJ2-1, is DVKVTQSSRYLVKRTGEKVFLECVQDMDHENMFWYRQDPGLGLRLIYFSYDVKMKEKGDIPEGYSVSREKKERFSLILESASTNQTSMYLCASSLGFWEVREQFFGPGTRLTVL.

The genes are TRBV27 and TRBJ2-1; TRBD2 matches at 10 bases. The germline gives CDR1 MNHEY, CDR2 SMNVEV (reference sequence). J lost 10 bases, V lost 2 bases, and 8 bases had no gene match. CDR3 length: 15 amino acids. CDR3 nucleotide sequence: TGTGCCAGCAGTTTAGGACTAGCGGAGATTAGGGAGCAGTTCTTC. It encodes CASSLGLAEIREQFF.

J is TRBJ2-3 and V is TRBV5-1; D uncertain. CDR3 size: 13 residues. The V gene lost 0 bases and the J gene lost 3 bases, with 5 bases spanning the gap. The germline V gene encodes CDR1 SGHRS and CDR2 YFSETQ. In nucleotides, the CDR3 is TGCGCCAGCAGCTTGGGGGAAACAGATACGCAGTATTTT. Protein sequence: CASSLGETDTQYF. The whole variable domain, filled in from reference TRBV5-1 and TRBJ2-3, reads KAGVTQTPRYLIKTRGQQVTLSCSPISGHRSVSWYQQTPGQGLQFLFEYFSETQRNKGNFPGRFSGRQFSNSRSEMNVSTLELGDSALYLCASSLGETDTQYFGPGTRLTVL.

J is TRBJ1-4 and V is TRBV5-8, with a weak D call TRBD1 (6 bases). V was cut by 4 bases and J by 8 bases, with 18 bases left in between. In germline, CDR1 is SGHTS, CDR2 YDEGEE. The CDR3 has 15 residues. The CDR3 protein is CASSGAGGAREKLFF. The CDR3 nucleotides read TGTGCCAGCAGCGGGGCGGGGGGCGCCCGAGAAAAACTGTTTTTT.

The chain recombines TRBV19 with TRBJ1-2; no definite D call. V was clipped by 10 bases and J by 3 bases, with 21 bases between them. This CDR3 comprises 15 residues. Germline-derived CDR1 and CDR2 are LNHDA and SQIVND (reference sequence). CDR3 coding DNA: TGTGCCACCTCGGACTCTCCTAAAGTAGACTATGGCTACACCTTC. Translating it yields CATSDSPKVDYGYTF.

The V call is TRBV7-9, the J call TRBJ1-1; weak D call: TRBD1 (5 bases). Germline CDR1 is SEHNR and CDR2 is FQNEAQ (reference sequence). The CDR3 loop spans 18 amino acids. Deletions cut 3 bases from V and 8 bases from J, with 28 bases between. The CDR3 nucleotides are TGTGCCAGCAGCTTTCGCGGGGTCCTGGTAGTCCCGGAGGGGGAAGCTTTCTTT. This translates into CASSFRGVLVVPEGEAFF.

This clone was counted between two and nine times. V usage is TRBV5-8 and J usage is TRBJ2-7; 9 bases agree with TRBD1. From germline, CDR1 is SGHTS and CDR2 YDEGEE. The CDR3 spans 14 residues. J gave up 6 bases and V 4 bases, and 8 bases lay outside the gene matches. The CDR3 DNA reads as TGTGCCAGCAGCCTACAGGGGGCCGTGGGCGAGCAGTACTTC. This sequence encodes CASSLQGAVGEQYF.

There are a few counts of this clone. This rearrangement joins TRBV2 to TRBJ2-5, with 7 bases matching TRBD1. Germline V gives CDR1 SNHLY, CDR2 FYNNEI. V gave up 5 bases and J gave up 10 bases; unmatched junction bases: 16. This CDR3 contains 15 residues. CDR3 sequence (DNA): TGTGCCAGCAGTTATTACAGGGGTATCAGTCAGAACCAGTACTTC. The encoded protein is CASSYYRGISQNQYF.

In this sample, this clone turned up a few times. The rearrangement joins TRBV30 to TRBJ1-1; 7 nucleotides align to TRBD1. Germline V gene sequence: CDR1 GTSNPN, CDR2 SVGIG (reference sequence). J lost 0 bases, V lost 0 bases, and 16 bases had no gene match. The CDR3 runs to 19 residues. CDR3 in DNA: TGTGCCTGGAGTGTATATCGCGGGGACAGACTTTACATGAACACTGAAGCTTTCTTT. This gives the protein CAWSVYRGDRLYMNTEAFF.

This sequence joins TRBV18 and TRBJ1-1; the D gene is possibly TRBD1 (5 bases). Germline values: CDR1 KGHSH, CDR2 LQKENI. V lost 3 bases and J lost 4, with 6 bases in between. The CDR3 totals 12 residues. DNA for the CDR3: TGTGCCAGCTCACCCGACAGCACTGAAGCTTTCTTT. Protein product: CASSPDSTEAFF. Full variable domain (rest looked up from reference TRBV18 and TRBJ1-1): NAGVMQNPRHLVRRRGQEARLRCSPMKGHSHVYWYRQLPEEGLKFMVYLQKENIIDESGMPKERFSAEFPKEGPSILRIQQVVRGDSAAYFCASSPDSTEAFFGQGTRLTVV.

J is TRBJ1-5 and V is TRBV19, with 8 bases that match TRBD1. The CDR3 consists of 17 residues. V shed 9 bases and J 0 bases; nucleotides not matched to a gene: 13. Per germline, CDR1 LNHDA and CDR2 SQIVND (reference sequence). The CDR3, as DNA: TGTGCCAGCTTAGGGTCCAGTGGACAGGGTAGCAATCAGCCCCAGCATTTT. This encodes CASLGSSGQGSNQPQHF. Based on the CDR3 plus reference TRBV19 and TRBJ1-5, the full variable domain is DGGITQSPKYLFRKEGQNVTLSCEQNLNHDAMYWYRQDPGQGLRLIYYSQIVNDFQKGDIAEGYSVSREKKESFPLTVTSAQKNPTAFYLCASLGSSGQGSNQPQHFGDGTRLSIL.

This clone has just a few counts. V is TRBV10-1 and J is TRBJ1-1; the match to TRBD1 covers 10 bases. The V gene end was trimmed by 5 bases and the J gene end by 3 bases; junction bases not matched to a gene: 3. The CDR3 contains 14 residues. Looked up from germline, CDR1 is WNHNN and CDR2 is SYGVQD (reference sequence). In DNA, the CDR3 is TGCGCCAGCAGTAGCGGACAGGGGGACACTGAAGCTTTCTTT. This encodes CASSSGQGDTEAFF.

This clone was seen only a few times. This chain connects TRBV25-1 to TRBJ1-5, with D unclear. From germline, CDR1 is MGHDK and CDR2 SYGVNS. V shed 4 bases and J shed 2 bases, with 6 bases lying between them. The CDR3 length is 13 residues. The CDR3: CASSVEGNQPQHF. The CDR3 DNA sequence: TGTGCCAGCAGTGTGGAGGGCAATCAGCCCCAGCATTTT.

This clone turned up a few times. The chain employs TRBV5-1 and TRBJ1-1; no firm D call. The CDR3 is 14 residues long. Germline loops: CDR1 SGHRS, CDR2 YFSETQ. Between the trimmed V and J ends, which lost 0 bases and 1 base, there was a span of 7 bases. CDR3 protein: CASSLGLSNTEAFF. As DNA, the CDR3 is TGCGCCAGCAGCTTGGGGCTCTCGAACACTGAAGCTTTCTTT.

This clone was seen a few times. V and J are TRBV5-4 and TRBJ1-1; D unclear. The CDR3 runs to 14 residues. Germline CDR1 is SGHNT and CDR2 is YYREEE (reference sequence). The V end was cut by 0 bases, the J end by 2 bases, with 8 bases between. The chain's CDR3 is CASSLGFGNTEAFF. In nucleotides, the CDR3 is TGTGCCAGCAGCTTGGGTTTTGGAAACACTGAAGCTTTCTTT. The entire variable domain, with the rest obtained from reference TRBV5-4 and TRBJ1-1, is as follows: ETGVTQSPTHLIKTRGQQVTLRCSSQSGHNTVSWYQQALGQGPQFIFQYYREEENGRGNFPPRFSGLQFPNYSSELNVNALELDDSALYLCASSLGFGNTEAFFGQGTRLTVV.

This clone appeared a few times. The chain uses TRBV4-2 and TRBJ1-1; no reliable D call. Looked up from germline, CDR1 is LGHNA and CDR2 is YNFKEQ. V shed 5 bases and J shed 8 bases, with 18 bases lying between them. This CDR3 region has 14 residues. The CDR3 spells CASSAQEGRGEAFF. The CDR3 DNA is TGTGCCAGCAGCGCCCAGGAGGGCCGAGGAGAAGCTTTCTTT.

The chain has TRBV4-2 and TRBJ1-2, with TRBD1 as a possible D gene (5 bases). The CDR3 contains 17 residues. Per germline, CDR1 LGHNA and CDR2 YNFKEQ. V lost 0 bases and J lost 1, with 15 bases in between. CDR3 region: CASSQDRVQVINYGYTF. CDR3 nucleotides: TGTGCCAGCAGCCAAGATAGAGTACAGGTTATTAACTATGGCTACACCTTC.